Described below is a single TCR beta chain sequence and its context. This sample is part of a study of blood T cell repertoires in COVID-19. Study-wide context: Acute-phase and convalescent COVID-19 samples originated in the United States, Italy and Spain.

The CDR3 extends over 17 amino acids. The V segment lost 0 bases and the J segment 2 bases; nucleotides outside the gene matches: 7. The germline V gene encodes CDR1 LGHDT and CDR2 YNNKEL (reference sequence). Authors' methods: The assay estimated nucleated cells by amplifying reference gene primers. Only in-frame clones appear in the TCRdb table, and some are missing; sequencing was by immunoSEQ multiplex PCR. The V and J calls and the clone size are those of that table, but D and trimming were determined from the DNA. Found here are more than 150,000 clones, 90% of them singletons; the top ten hold 0.45% to 0.65%.

This receptor was identified in a man aged 50 to 60 with acute or convalescent COVID-19. The sequenced sample was peripheral blood. This rearrangement joins TRBV3-1 (or the pseudogene TRBV3-2) to TRBJ2-5; TRBD1 aligns across 9 bases. CDR3 region: CASSQEADRGRQETQYF. The CDR3 DNA follows: TGTGCCAGCAGCCAAGAGGCGGACAGGGGTCGGCAAGAGACCCAGTACTTC.